The 9 T cell receptor beta chains in this list originate from one sample, sequenced in a study of T cells expressing NK-cell markers (dated by TCRdb to 2019 to 2021). The protocol used for the library was 5' RACE. Sequencing used an Illumina HiSeq 2000. TCRdb reprocessed the reads; each CDR3 protein sequence makes one entry, and DNA is unavailable. For this sample, the table gives 400,000 to 450,000 distinct CDR3 sequences. The ten largest clones capture less than 7.5% of the sample. Sequencing used blood T cells: a sorted CD56 or NKG2C T cell subset, CD4+ or CD8+ T cells, or bulk PBMC T cells (not recorded which). The receptors were gathered from a woman between 18 and 69 years old in good health.

CDR3 sequence: CASSPSSGGTVYNEQFF. The chain recombines TRBV19 with TRBJ2-1; TCRdb's D call of TRBD2 is untestable without DNA. The CDR3 has 17 amino acids. Looked up from germline, CDR1 is LNHDA and CDR2 is SQIVND (reference sequence).

V is TRBV19 and J is TRBJ1-5. Germline V gene lookup returns CDR1 LNHDA and CDR2 SQIVND (reference sequence). CDR3 length: 14 amino acids. CDR3 sequence: CASKDRRDNQPQHF.

V and J are TRBV12-3 or TRBV12-4 and TRBJ2-3; TCRdb indicates TRBD2, and absent DNA this call remains unverified. This CDR3 region has 16 residues. The CDR3 reads CASSPPRGLEADTQYF.

The rearrangement uses TRBV6-2 or TRBV6-3 and TRBJ1-5; TCRdb lists TRBD1, though no DNA is available to test this call. The CDR3 has 15 residues. Germline V gene lookup returns CDR1 MNHEY and CDR2 SVGEGT. This CDR3 reads CASRSDRASNQPQHF.

V gene TRBV18 combines with J gene TRBJ2-5. The CDR3 has 12 residues. Germline V gene sequence: CDR1 KGHSH, CDR2 LQKENI. Here the CDR3 reads CASSPGFETQYF. The whole variable domain, remainder taken from reference TRBV18 and TRBJ2-5, is NAGVMQNPRHLVRRRGQEARLRCSPMKGHSHVYWYRQLPEEGLKFMVYLQKENIIDESGMPKERFSAEFPKEGPSILRIQQVVRGDSAAYFCASSPGFETQYFGPGTRLLVL.

The chain uses TRBV7-6 and TRBJ2-2; TCRdb indicates TRBD1, and absent DNA this call remains unverified. This CDR3 has 16 residues. CDR1 is SGHVS, CDR2 FNYEAQ, per germline. CDR3: CASSSGGQGYTGELFF.

The V and J genes are TRBV11-3 and TRBJ2-1; TCRdb picks TRBD1, but there is no DNA to check that call. This CDR3 contains 13 residues. Looked up from germline, CDR1 is SGHNT and CDR2 is YENEEA. The CDR3 reads CASSLTVGEEKFF.

The chain combines TRBV5-5 with TRBJ2-5; TCRdb returns TRBD1, unconfirmable since there is no DNA. The CDR3 length is 16 residues. CDR1 and CDR2 (germline): SGHKS, YYEKEE (reference sequence). The CDR3 region is CASSALTGIFEETQYF.

V is TRBV7-2 and J is TRBJ1-1. CDR3 length: 14 amino acids. In germline, CDR1 is SGHTA, CDR2 FQGNSA. This CDR3 reads CASSLALGNTEAFF.